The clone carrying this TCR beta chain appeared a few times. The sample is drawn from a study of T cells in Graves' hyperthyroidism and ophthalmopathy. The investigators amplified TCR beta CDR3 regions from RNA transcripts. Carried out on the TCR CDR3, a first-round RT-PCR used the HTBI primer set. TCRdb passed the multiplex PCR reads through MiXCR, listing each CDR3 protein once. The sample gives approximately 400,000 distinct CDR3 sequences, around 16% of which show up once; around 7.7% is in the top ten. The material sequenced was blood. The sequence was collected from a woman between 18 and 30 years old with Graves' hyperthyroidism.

CDR3 DNA: TGCAGTGCTACCTTGACCGGGACAGGAAGCTCCTATAATTCACCCCTCCACTTT. It translates to CSATLTGTGSSYNSPLHF. V is TRBV20-1 and J is TRBJ1-6; 8 nucleotides match TRBD1. Germline-derived CDR1 and CDR2 are DFQATT and SNEGSKA (reference sequence). The V and J ends lost 4 bases and 0 bases, in that order; junction bases with no gene match: 11. This CDR3 is built from 18 residues.